This entry concerns a single T cell receptor (beta chain). The antigen remains unidentified. The CDR3 has 14 amino acids. Germline CDR1 SGDLS, CDR2 YYNGEE. V shed 4 bases and J shed 0 bases, with 10 bases lying between them. The data derive from a study of cytomegalovirus exposure and HLA in healthy donors. Findings and caveats of the study: Highest at DRB1 and lowest at HLA-C, TCR association rates differed among HLA loci in a later analysis. Some public TCRs appeared in many individuals, while most sequences were rare. For cytomegalovirus status, the classifier reportedly gave diagnoses with high specificity and sensitivity.

It was with 60 Vbeta and 13 Jbeta primers that the PCR ran. This table comes from immunoSEQ multiplex PCR, and its TCRdb copy is limited to in-frame clones, with some not included. The sample holds about 72,000 clones. Donors were ostensibly healthy at sampling, although undocumented immune exposures were probable. The TCR was taken from a man aged 50 to 59 in good health and CMV-seropositive. What was sequenced was PBMCs. The rearrangement links TRBV9 to TRBJ2-5; D remains unclear. CDR3 DNA sequence: TGTGCCAGCAGCAATTCTATGTACCAAGAGACCCAGTACTTC. It yields the protein CASSNSMYQETQYF.